Sequencing of this TCR beta chain was carried out in a study of blood T cell repertoires in COVID-19. Across the study: The origin of the acute and convalescent COVID-19 samples was the United States, Italy and Spain. T cells, B-cell-depleted T cells, or PBMCs provided the cDNA or gDNA that served as material.

Per germline, CDR1 SGHVT and CDR2 SQSDAQ. V was trimmed by 2 bases and J by 3 bases, leaving 19 bases between them. The CDR3 spans 17 residues. The study drew participants aged roughly 18 to 95 years from 20 to 30 US areas. Self-reported history from a screening survey and questionnaire set each donor's cohort. Data came from immunoSEQ multiplex PCR; TCRdb stores just in-frame clones and leaves some out. The data contain approximately 450,000 clones, 70% to 90% of them seen just once; the ten biggest clones take up almost 2%. What was sequenced was PBMCs or T cells enriched from blood (not recorded which). The chain employs TRBV7-4 and TRBJ1-2, with D unresolved. This TCR derives from a woman under 30 with acute COVID-19. CDR3 in amino acids: CASSLIEVRRLHYGYTF. The CDR3 bases are TGTGCCAGCAGCTTAATCGAGGTGAGACGGCTACACTATGGCTACACCTTC.